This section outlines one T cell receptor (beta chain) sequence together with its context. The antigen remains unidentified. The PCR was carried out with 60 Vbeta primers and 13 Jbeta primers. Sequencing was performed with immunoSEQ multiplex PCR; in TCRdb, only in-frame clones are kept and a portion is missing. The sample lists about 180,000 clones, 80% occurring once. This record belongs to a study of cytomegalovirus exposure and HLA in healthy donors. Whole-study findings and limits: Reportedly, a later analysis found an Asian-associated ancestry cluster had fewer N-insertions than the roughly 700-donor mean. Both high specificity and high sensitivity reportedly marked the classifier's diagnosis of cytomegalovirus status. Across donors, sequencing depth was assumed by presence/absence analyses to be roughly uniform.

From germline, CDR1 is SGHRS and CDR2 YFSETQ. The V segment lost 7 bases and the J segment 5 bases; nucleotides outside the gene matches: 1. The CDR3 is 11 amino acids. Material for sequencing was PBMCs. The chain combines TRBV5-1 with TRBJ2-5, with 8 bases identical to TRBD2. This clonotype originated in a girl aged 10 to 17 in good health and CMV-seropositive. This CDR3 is CASGGGETQYF. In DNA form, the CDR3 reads TGCGCCAGCGGCGGGGGGGAGACCCAGTACTTC.